This T cell receptor beta chain was sequenced in a study of blood T cell repertoires in COVID-19. Study-level background: Donors in the United States, Italy and Spain gave samples during acute or convalescent COVID-19. PBMCs, B-cell-depleted T cells, or T cells were the source of the cDNA or gDNA that made up the material.

Those enrolled in Seattle joined during active infection and were followed longitudinally afterward. Authors' analysis steps: Estimation of nucleated cell counts was performed using reference gene primer amplification. Profiled with immunoSEQ multiplex PCR; TCRdb holds only in-frame clones, not every one. V, J and clone size are taken as reported in that table, and D and trimming were inferred from the DNA itself. The sample carries some 310,000 clones, about 90% recorded once. CDR3 length equals 15 residues. V was clipped by 6 bases and J by 0 bases, with 15 bases between them. The V gene's germline CDR1 is MNHEY and CDR2 SVGAGI.

This chain links TRBV6-5 with TRBJ2-7; possible D gene TRBD2, 7 bases. This receptor was obtained from a woman younger than 45 with COVID-19, enrolled during active disease. Material: peripheral blood. In DNA, the CDR3 is TGTGCCAGCAGAGAGGGGGGGTCGAGCTCCTACGAGCAGTACTTC. This translates into CASREGGSSSYEQYF.